The 9 T cell receptor beta chains given below trace back to one sample, sequenced in a study of blood T cell repertoires in COVID-19. The assay was immunoSEQ multiplex PCR, and TCRdb's table has in-frame clones only and misses some. The sample yields nearly 45,000 clones, more than 75% seen once. The material sequenced was peripheral blood. Receptors were obtained from a man aged 70 or older with acute or convalescent COVID-19.

The chain carries TRBV28 and TRBJ1-2; no clear D gene. V shed 5 bases and J shed 2 bases, with 6 bases lying between them. Germline V gene data show CDR1 as MDHEN and CDR2 as SYDVKM. The CDR3 sequence is 12 residues long. The CDR3 reads CASSRRNYGYTF. DNA of the CDR3: TGTGCCAGCAGTCGGAGAAACTATGGCTACACCTTC.

The chain joins TRBV7-8 to TRBJ1-6, with D possibly TRBD1 on 5 matching bases. V lost 6 bases and J lost 2, with 8 bases in between. This CDR3 comprises 14 residues. Germline V CDR1 and CDR2: SGHVS, FQNEAQ. CDR3 amino acids: CASRGGTYNSPLHF. The CDR3 nucleotides are TGTGCCAGCAGGGGGGGAACCTATAATTCACCCCTCCACTTT.

The chain has TRBV3-1 (or the pseudogene TRBV3-2) and TRBJ1-6, with TRBD1 identical over 8 bases. CDR3 size: 16 residues. Germline loops: CDR1 LGHDT, CDR2 YNNKEL (reference sequence). Trimming cost V 0 bases and J 10 bases; bases outside gene matches: 8. The CDR3: CASSQDRTGRYSPLHF. CDR3 in DNA: TGTGCCAGCAGCCAAGATCGGACAGGGAGATACTCACCCCTCCACTTT.

This chain uses TRBV20-1 with TRBJ2-5, with TRBD2 identical over 13 bases. CDR1 is DFQATT and CDR2 is SNEGSKA in the germline V gene (reference sequence). J gave up 3 bases and V 3 bases, and 10 bases lay outside the gene matches. CDR3 length: 17 residues. In DNA form, the CDR3 reads TGCAGTGCTAGTGCCCCAACTAGCGGGGGGGAAAAAGAGACCCAGTACTTC. Protein sequence: CSASAPTSGGEKETQYF.

The chain has TRBV5-1 and TRBJ1-1, with 8 bases identical to TRBD1. CDR3 length equals 14 residues. V lost 10 bases to trimming and J lost 0 bases; unmatched junction nucleotides: 8. The germline V gene has CDR1 SGHRS and CDR2 YFSETQ. CDR3 sequence reads: CASHRQGMNTEAFF. Written as DNA, the CDR3 is TGCGCCTCACATCGACAGGGGATGAACACTGAAGCTTTCTTT.

The rearrangement links TRBV5-8 to TRBJ2-5; D unclear. V lost 4 bases and J lost 1, with 5 bases in between. Germline-derived CDR1 and CDR2 are SGHTS and YDEGEE. This CDR3 has 12 amino acids. The CDR3: CASSPSQETQYF. The CDR3 region has the DNA TGTGCCAGCAGCCCGTCCCAAGAGACCCAGTACTTC.

The rearrangement links TRBV19 to TRBJ1-6, with D possibly TRBD1 on 6 matching bases. V lost 0 bases and J lost 6, with 9 bases in between. The germline V gene has CDR1 LNHDA and CDR2 SQIVND (reference sequence). The CDR3 loop spans 15 amino acids. CDR3 DNA sequence: TGTGCCAGTAGTATAGAACGGACAGCTAATTCACCCCTCCACTTT. Translated: CASSIERTANSPLHF.

V usage is TRBV13 and J usage is TRBJ2-7; a weak D match, TRBD1 (5 bases). V shed 0 bases and J shed 7 bases, with 19 bases lying between them. CDR3 length: 16 amino acids. Germline CDR1 is PRHDT and CDR2 is FYEKMQ (reference sequence). This chain's CDR3 is CASSLGQGSLKKEQYF. In DNA, the CDR3 is TGTGCCAGCAGCTTAGGCCAGGGCTCCCTTAAAAAGGAGCAGTACTTC.

The chain uses TRBV2 and TRBJ1-6, with 10 bases that match TRBD1. V shed 6 bases and J 7 bases; nucleotides not matched to a gene: 9. In germline, CDR1 is SNHLY, CDR2 FYNNEI. The CDR3 loop spans 16 amino acids. The CDR3 here is CASRVGSGQGNSPLHF. The CDR3 DNA reads TGTGCCAGCAGAGTGGGATCGGGACAGGGGAATTCACCCCTCCACTTT.